The rows below give T cell receptor beta chains drawn from one sample of a study of blood T cell repertoires in COVID-19. TCRdb's copy holds only in-frame clones and misses some; the assay was immunoSEQ multiplex PCR. The sample has over 30,000 clones; roughly 74% are singletons. The sequencing sample was made of peripheral blood. The receptors were sampled from an elderly man with active or convalescent COVID-19. CDR3s leave out the opening cysteine and the closing phenylalanine or tryptophan. A D gene is named only where the DNA matches it firmly.

TRBJ2-3 | 12 | TRBD2 | TRBV4-3 | ASSQDLRGGPLY
TRBJ1-5 | 11 | . | TRBV7-9 | ASSLGTDQPQH
TRBJ2-3 | 13 | TRBD2 | TRBV7-7 | ASSVGTSGMDTQY
TRBJ2-2 | 13 | . | TRBV19 | ASSISATSVRELF
TRBJ1-3 | 11 | . | TRBV3-1/TRBV3-2 | ASSQLNWNTIY
TRBJ1-6 | 12 | . | TRBV7-2 | ASGQGFFNSPLH
TRBJ1-2 | 12 | . | TRBV5-6 | ASSFNRQAYGYT
TRBJ2-7 | 10 | . | TRBV7-9 | ASSLARLEQY
TRBJ2-3 | 13 | . | TRBV4-3 | ASSQGLLSTDTQY
TRBJ2-5 | 11 | . | TRBV12-3/TRBV12-4 | ASSLGHRETQY
TRBJ2-7 | 13 | TRBD1 | TRBV11-1 | ASSKDTGGIYEQY
TRBJ2-1 | 14 | . | TRBV7-8 | ASSRAPGESYNEQF
TRBJ1-4 | 12 | TRBD1 | TRBV28 | ASSLGQGYEKLF
TRBJ1-2 | 10 | TRBD1 | TRBV28 | ATSDRVYGYT
TRBJ1-2 | 15 | . | TRBV28 | ASSPGGRGRANYGYT
TRBJ2-5 | 14 | TRBD1 | TRBV5-1 | ASSFFGTDVQETQY
TRBJ1-4 | 12 | TRBD1 | TRBV5-6 | ASSQGQGNEKLF
TRBJ2-1 | 13 | . | TRBV27 | ASSFKQGPYNEQF
TRBJ2-6 | 18 | TRBD2 | TRBV7-7 | ASSSRSGTSGRSGANVLT
TRBJ1-4 | 13 | TRBD1 | TRBV6-1 | ASSESRGPDEKLF
TRBJ2-5 | 14 | TRBD1 | TRBV5-1 | ASSLGQGGNQETQY
TRBJ2-1 | 9 | . | TRBV29-1 | SVVLAGEQF
TRBJ2-1 | 10 | . | TRBV7-9 | ASSLQSYEQF
TRBJ2-3 | 16 | TRBD2 | TRBV24-1 | ATSDLGLAGSSTDTQY
TRBJ2-7 | 15 | TRBD2 | TRBV6-1 | ASSEDPREDPFDEQY
TRBJ2-6 | 14 | . | TRBV5-8 | ASSLADGSGANVLT
TRBJ2-3 | 14 | TRBD2 | TRBV2 | ASSLLTSGSADTQY
TRBJ2-1 | 14 | TRBD2 | TRBV5-6 | ASSLKTSGNDNEQF
TRBJ1-1 | 13 | TRBD1 | TRBV13 | ASSYLDRGHTEAF
TRBJ2-1 | 14 | TRBD1 | TRBV28 | ASRGQGAHGYNEQF
TRBJ1-1 | 13 | . | TRBV5-1 | ASSLTGWMGTEAF
TRBJ2-7 | 14 | TRBD2 | TRBV25-1 | ASSESRLAGVAEQY
TRBJ2-1 | 16 | TRBD2 | TRBV28 | ASSPPLRTSGGYNEQF
TRBJ2-6 | 14 | . | TRBV10-2 | ASSSGLSSGANVLT
TRBJ1-2 | 11 | TRBD1 | TRBV28 | ASRRTGSYGYT
TRBJ1-2 | 10 | . | TRBV5-1 | ASSLDGYGYT
TRBJ2-7 | 14 | TRBD2 | TRBV5-5 | ASSLEGLAGDYEQY
TRBJ2-7 | 11 | . | TRBV7-2 | ASKGFLSYEQY
TRBJ2-7 | 10 | TRBD2 | TRBV28 | ASGLADYEQY
TRBJ2-7 | 15 | . | TRBV7-6 | ASSLESVSAGSGEQY
TRBJ1-5 | 12 | . | TRBV28 | ASSLYSKAQPQH
TRBJ2-2 | 19 | TRBD2 | TRBV24-1 | ATSDRPGLAGELRGTGELF
TRBJ2-7 | 13 | TRBD1 | TRBV6-2/TRBV6-3 | ASSKPRTGFHEQY
TRBJ2-2 | 12 | . | TRBV5-1 | ASSAQQPTGELF
TRBJ1-1 | 12 | . | TRBV7-2 | ASSFQGVNTEAF
TRBJ1-1 | 11 | TRBD1 | TRBV6-6 | ASSDRANTEAF
TRBJ2-1 | 16 | . | TRBV4-3 | ASSQDLQGRGGGNEQF
TRBJ2-1 | 15 | TRBD2 | TRBV13 | ASSLGSSGSYYNEQF
TRBJ2-1 | 14 | TRBD1 | TRBV6-5 | ASSYRTGTGVHEQF
TRBJ2-6 | 16 | TRBD1 | TRBV28 | ASSDLRQGASGANVLT
TRBJ1-2 | 15 | TRBD1 | TRBV24-1 | ATSDNGAAGGLYGYT
TRBJ2-5 | 16 | TRBD2 | TRBV3-1/TRBV3-2 | ASSHLGGLAGVRETQY
TRBJ2-7 | 15 | . | TRBV11-2 | ASSYPSGRAFSYEQY
TRBJ2-1 | 15 | TRBD2 | TRBV9 | ASSVGPLAGGQYEQF
TRBJ2-7 | 14 | . | TRBV9 | ASSVAPTSPLLEQY
TRBJ1-4 | 16 | TRBD1 | TRBV28 | ASSPGTGIQLGAEKLF
TRBJ1-5 | 14 | . | TRBV2 | ASTYTGINSNQPQH
TRBJ2-3 | 11 | . | TRBV9 | ASSAQVTDTQY
TRBJ2-2 | 15 | TRBD1 | TRBV6-6 | ASSGSQGALNTGELF
TRBJ2-1 | 14 | TRBD2 | TRBV15 | ATSRGTSRRYNEQF